The following is a TCR beta chain sequence with its context. Its antigen is as yet unknown. Patients who had received treatment within the previous three months were excluded. The sample belongs to a study of resident and recirculating memory T cells in vitiligo. Overall study findings and caveats: Sequences differed between biopsy sites and patients, suggesting private specificity. Vitiligo lesions lacked a unique dominant clone, and clonality varied.

V lost 6 bases to trimming and J lost 3 bases; unmatched junction nucleotides: 8. The V gene's germline CDR1 is LNHDA and CDR2 SQIVND (reference sequence). The CDR3 covers 15 residues. Assay: immunoSEQ multiplex PCR; the TCRdb copy retains only in-frame clones and omits some. The sample yields approximately 69,000 clones, more than 85% seen once. V gene TRBV19 combines with J gene TRBJ1-1, with TRBD1 matching 9 bases. This sequence was found in a male donor with vitiligo. Sequencing was performed on blood. This chain's CDR3 is CASSPWDREDTEAFF. In nucleotides, the CDR3 is TGTGCCAGTAGCCCCTGGGACAGGGAGGACACTGAAGCTTTCTTT.